The source of this T cell receptor beta chain is a study of blood T cell repertoires in COVID-19. At the level of the study: T cells, B-cell-depleted T cells, or PBMCs supplied cDNA or gDNA.

Trimming took 5 bases from V and 3 from J, leaving 14 bases between them. The germline V gene has CDR1 GTSNPN and CDR2 SVGIG (reference sequence). CDR3 length: 15 residues. TCRdb's copy holds only in-frame clones and misses some; the assay was immunoSEQ multiplex PCR. The sample includes fewer than 500,000 clones, 87% of them seen just once. This TCR derives from a woman aged 18-30 years with acute COVID-19. The sequenced sample was PBMCs or T cells enriched from blood (not recorded which). This chain links TRBV30 with TRBJ1-6; maybe TRBD1 (5 bases). This CDR3 reads CAWLGAGIYNSPLHF. CDR3 nucleotides: TGTGCCTGGCTCGGGGCGGGGATCTATAATTCACCCCTCCACTTT.